The rows below give T cell receptor beta chains drawn from one sample of a study of shared clonotypes between healthy human individuals. The table came from immunoSEQ multiplex PCR; TCRdb's copy has only in-frame clones and leaves some out. Of 450,000 to 500,000 clones listed, around 79% are singletons. The sample consisted of PBMCs. Receptor source: a woman between 40 and 50 years old in good health. Some clones in this sample may be carry-over from other donors' samples. Both conserved end residues are part of each CDR3. The D gene is left open where the match is weak. For some rows the clone size is stated as once, few or many, or as a class when expanded; others skip it.

j_gene | d_gene | v_gene | abundance | CDR3aa | CDR3nt
TRBJ2-5 | . | TRBV5-6 | . | CASSLYSRVSRGTQYF | TGTGCCAGCAGCTTATACTCTCGGGTGTCAAGAGGGACCCAGTACTTC
TRBJ1-2 | . | TRBV5-1 | . | CASSFSGGHDGYTF | TGCGCCAGCAGCTTTTCGGGAGGGCATGATGGCTACACCTTC
TRBJ1-5 | . | TRBV18 | . | CASSPGLGSVNQPQHF | TGTGCCAGCTCACCAGGCTTGGGCAGCGTCAATCAGCCCCAGCATTTT
TRBJ2-7 | TRBD2 | TRBV28 | few | CASISVAGAYEQYF | TGTGCCAGCATCTCGGTAGCGGGAGCCTACGAGCAGTACTTC
TRBJ2-1 | TRBD2 | TRBV5-4 | . | CASVTSGSQGNEQFF | TGTGCCAGCGTAACTAGCGGGAGTCAAGGCAATGAGCAGTTCTTC
TRBJ2-7 | TRBD2 | TRBV6-5 | . | CASSYEPASGSGEQYF | TGTGCCAGCAGTTACGAGCCGGCTAGCGGGAGTGGCGAGCAGTACTTC
TRBJ1-4 | . | TRBV5-4 | . | CASSGGAGFDEKLFF | TGTGCCAGCAGCGGAGGGGCGGGGTTCGATGAAAAACTGTTTTTT
TRBJ1-1 | TRBD1 | TRBV7-7 | . | CASSVSRDSTEAFF | TGTGCTAGCAGCGTGTCCCGGGACAGTACTGAAGCTTTCTTT
TRBJ2-5 | TRBD1 | TRBV5-1 | once | CASSIGQGTSWETQYF | TGCGCCAGCAGCATCGGACAGGGGACGTCTTGGGAGACCCAGTACTTC
TRBJ2-5 | . | TRBV11-1 | . | CASSLTLQETQYF | TGTGCCAGCAGCTTGACACTCCAAGAGACCCAGTACTTC
TRBJ1-1 | . | TRBV6-1 | . | CASSELGRVGGAFF | TGTGCCAGCAGTGAATTAGGCAGGGTAGGTGGGGCTTTCTTT
TRBJ2-1 | . | TRBV25-1 | once | CASSERSTYYNEQFF | TGTGCCAGCAGTGAAAGAAGCACCTACTACAATGAGCAGTTCTTC
TRBJ2-7 | . | TRBV11-2 | . | CASSLDFRAEQYF | TGTGCCAGCAGCTTAGATTTCAGGGCCGAGCAGTACTTC
TRBJ1-2 | TRBD1 | TRBV19 | few | CASGSSGTGGFRDGYTF | TGTGCCAGTGGCTCATCCGGGACAGGGGGCTTTAGGGATGGCTACACCTTC
TRBJ2-3 | TRBD2 | TRBV6-4 | . | CASSTSGGTDTQYF | TGTGCCAGCAGCACTAGCGGGGGCACAGATACGCAGTATTTT
TRBJ2-2 | . | TRBV25-1 | once | CASSERGRGSAGELFF | TGTGCCAGCAGTGAACGAGGCAGGGGTTCCGCCGGGGAGCTGTTTTTT
TRBJ1-3 | . | TRBV19 | few | CASSMDGLTGNTIYF | TGTGCCAGTAGTATGGATGGGTTAACTGGAAACACCATATATTTT
TRBJ2-2 | TRBD1 | TRBV11-1 | few | CASNPGGRGMDNTGELFF | TGTGCCAGCAACCCAGGTGGCAGGGGGATGGATAACACCGGGGAGCTGTTTTTT
TRBJ2-2 | . | TRBV7-9 | . | CASSFKETNTGELFF | TGTGCCAGCAGCTTTAAGGAGACGAACACCGGGGAGCTGTTTTTT
TRBJ2-5 | . | TRBV29-1 | once | CSVAGSGEGYETQYF | TGCAGCGTTGCGGGTAGCGGAGAAGGGTACGAGACCCAGTACTTC
TRBJ2-3 | . | TRBV7-3 | . | CASSLGTTTDTQYF | TGTGCCAGCAGCTTAGGAACCACAACAGATACGCAGTATTTT
TRBJ2-7 | . | TRBV5-8 | . | CASSLFSGTYEQYF | TGTGCCAGCAGCTTGTTTAGCGGTACCTACGAGCAGTACTTC
TRBJ1-5 | . | TRBV19 | . | CASSIGFQPQHF | TGTGCCAGTAGTATCGGTTTTCAGCCCCAGCATTTT
TRBJ2-7 | TRBD1 | TRBV7-9 | . | CASSQTGVDEQYF | TGTGCCAGCAGCCAAACAGGGGTGGACGAGCAGTACTTC
TRBJ2-7 | . | TRBV7-9 | . | CASSSGTDYEQYF | TGTGCCAGCAGCTCCGGGACGGACTACGAGCAGTACTTC
TRBJ2-7 | . | TRBV2 | . | CASLAVWVYEQYF | TGTGCCAGCTTAGCGGTATGGGTCTACGAGCAGTACTTC
TRBJ2-1 | . | TRBV20-1 | . | CSATSYNEQFF | TGCAGTGCTACATCATACAATGAGCAGTTCTTC
TRBJ1-3 | . | TRBV5-4 | . | CASSLAGGNTIYF | TGTGCCAGCAGCTTGGCAGGTGGAAACACCATATATTTT
TRBJ2-1 | TRBD2 | TRBV29-1 | . | CSVEGLAGPNEQFF | TGCAGCGTTGAAGGCCTAGCGGGCCCCAATGAGCAGTTCTTC
TRBJ2-5 | TRBD2 | TRBV7-8 | . | CASSLRTSPQYF | TGTGCCAGCAGCCTCCGGACTAGTCCTCAGTACTTC
TRBJ2-5 | TRBD2 | TRBV18 | . | CASSPIPGLAGETQYF | TGTGCCAGCTCACCTATACCGGGACTAGCGGGAGAGACCCAGTACTTC
TRBJ2-5 | TRBD2 | TRBV9 | . | CASSEGLAGVETQYF | TGTGCCAGCAGCGAGGGACTAGCGGGAGTGGAGACCCAGTACTTC
TRBJ2-7 | TRBD2 | TRBV28 | . | CASRATSGRAYEQYF | TGTGCCAGCAGGGCGACTAGCGGGAGGGCCTACGAGCAGTACTTC
TRBJ2-1 | . | TRBV15 | . | CATSRVLDNEQFF | TGTGCCACCAGCAGAGTACTTGACAATGAGCAGTTCTTC
TRBJ2-7 | TRBD1 | TRBV6-1 | . | CASSESGGLYEQYF | TGTGCCAGCAGTGAGTCAGGGGGCTTATACGAGCAGTACTTC
TRBJ2-4 | . | TRBV4-3 | . | CASSPVALGKNIQYF | TGCGCCAGCAGCCCCGTGGCGCTAGGCAAAAACATTCAGTACTTC
TRBJ1-5 | . | TRBV5-1 | . | CASSLEGGGQPQHF | TGCGCCAGCAGCTTGGAGGGGGGTGGTCAGCCCCAGCATTTT
TRBJ1-2 | TRBD1 | TRBV18 | . | CASSNRGTANYGYTF | TGTGCCAGCTCAAATAGGGGGACAGCGAACTATGGCTACACCTTC
TRBJ2-7 | . | TRBV15 | few | CATSRAGGPYEQYF | TGTGCCACCAGCAGGGCAGGGGGGCCCTACGAGCAGTACTTC
TRBJ2-3 | . | TRBV5-8 | once | CASSGSRGFRSTDTQYF | TGTGCCAGCAGCGGGAGCAGGGGTTTTCGGAGCACAGATACGCAGTATTTT